What follows is one T cell receptor beta chain and its context. Its specificity is not known. The data were obtained in a study of T-cell reconstitution after alpha-beta-depleted transplantation in children. Broader study findings: T-cell counts and diversity at one year post-transplant came mainly from newly produced T cells. Certain patients had high TCRbeta diversity at day 60, and it came from recipient T cells and thymic progenitors that survived. Expanded clones from the graft, numbering several hundred, reportedly supplied alpha-beta T cells about two months after transplant.

CDR1 and CDR2 (germline): KGHDR, SFDVKD. The CDR3 sequence is 14 residues long. The V gene end was trimmed by 9 bases and the J gene end by 5 bases; junction bases not matched to a gene: 7. Construction of the TCRbeta library involved unique molecular identifiers. Using its own MiXCR run on the PCR reads, TCRdb lists one record per CDR3 protein. The top ten clones hold over 25% of a sample with about 980,000 distinct CDR3 sequences, roughly 29% of them seen once. This chain uses TRBV24-1 with TRBJ2-2, with TRBD1 matching over 8 bases. This receptor was obtained from a boy younger than two who had a stem cell transplant for SCID, so the T cells may come from the graft donor. Specimen: PBMCs, mostly from graft donor cells, collected 360 days after TCRalphabeta/CD19-depleted stem cell transplant. Here the CDR3 reads CATAVDRATGELFF. CDR3 coding DNA: TGTGCCACCGCTGTGGACAGGGCAACCGGGGAGCTGTTTTTT.